The source of this T cell receptor (beta chain) is a study of T cell repertoires in cytomegalovirus infection. Study background: Matching HLA type, along with CMV infection, was indicated by public TCR beta signatures.

Broader study findings: Based on cumulative public TCR beta family frequency, carriers of CMV plus the relevant HLA were identified.

TCRdb itself ran the reads through MiXCR, one entry per CDR3 protein. The sample records around 900,000 distinct CDR3 sequences, around 32% being singletons. As to this clonotype: Its cognate antigen is unknown.

CDR1 LNHDA and CDR2 SQIVND come from the germline V gene (reference sequence). V shed 1 base and J shed 8 bases, with 12 bases lying between them. The CDR3 length is 14 residues. The chain uses TRBV19 and TRBJ2-1; the D is unclear. The clonotype was recovered from a human donor in good health (CMV status not recorded). Some clones in this sample may be carry-over from other donors' samples. This specimen was cultured CD8+ T cells from PBMCs, taken from culture after CMV antigen stimulation. Here the CDR3 DNA reads TGTGCCAGTAGTATAGCCAGAGACGGAGATGAGCAGTTCTTC. Protein sequence: CASSIARDGDEQFF.